This note documents a single TCR beta chain sequence. Trimming removed 1 base at V and 1 base at J, with 13 bases between. The CDR3 totals 16 residues. Germline values: CDR1 SGHTS, CDR2 YDEGEE. These data belong to a study of blood T cell repertoires in COVID-19. Repertoires were generated with immunoSEQ multiplex PCR, while TCRdb's copy carries only in-frame clones and drops some. In the table there are fewer than 300,000 clones, about nine tenths of which are singletons. The chain has TRBV5-8 and TRBJ2-3; D perhaps matches TRBD2 (5 bases). Sequencing used peripheral blood. The clonotype was recovered from a man in his 60s who had recovered from COVID-19. The DNA for the CDR3 is TGTGCCAGCAGCTTGCAGCGGAAGATGGGCACAGATACGCAGTATTTT. Translation gives CASSLQRKMGTDTQYF.